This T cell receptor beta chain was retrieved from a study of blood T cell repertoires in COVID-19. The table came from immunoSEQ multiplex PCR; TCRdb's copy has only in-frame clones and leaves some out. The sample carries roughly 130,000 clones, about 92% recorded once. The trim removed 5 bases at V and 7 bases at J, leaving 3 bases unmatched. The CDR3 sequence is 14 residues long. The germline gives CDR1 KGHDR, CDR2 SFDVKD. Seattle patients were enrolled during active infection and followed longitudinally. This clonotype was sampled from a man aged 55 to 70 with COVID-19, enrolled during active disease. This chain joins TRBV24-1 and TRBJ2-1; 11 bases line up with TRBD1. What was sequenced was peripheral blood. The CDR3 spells CATSVGQGANEQFF. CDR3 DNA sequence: TGTGCCACCAGTGTAGGACAGGGGGCAAATGAGCAGTTCTTC.